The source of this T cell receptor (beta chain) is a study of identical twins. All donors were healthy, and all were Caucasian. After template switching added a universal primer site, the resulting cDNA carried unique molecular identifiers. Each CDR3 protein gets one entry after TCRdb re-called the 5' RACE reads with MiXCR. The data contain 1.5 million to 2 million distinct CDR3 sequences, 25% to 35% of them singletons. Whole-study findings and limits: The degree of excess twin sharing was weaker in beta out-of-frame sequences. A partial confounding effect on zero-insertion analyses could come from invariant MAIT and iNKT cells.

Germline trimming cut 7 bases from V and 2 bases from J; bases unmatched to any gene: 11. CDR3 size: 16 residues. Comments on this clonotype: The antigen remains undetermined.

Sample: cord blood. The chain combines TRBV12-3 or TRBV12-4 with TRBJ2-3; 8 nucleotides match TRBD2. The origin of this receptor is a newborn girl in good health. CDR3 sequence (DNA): TGTGCCAGCACCTCCGTAGCGGGGCCCCTCACAGATACGCAGTATTTT. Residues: CASTSVAGPLTDTQYF.